Presented here are 19 T cell receptor beta chains from one specimen sequenced in a study of breast tumors, draining lymph nodes, adjacent tissues. Breast cancer patients provided tissue from their axillary draining lymph nodes. TCRdb re-analysed the multiplex PCR reads in MiXCR, keeping a single row per CDR3 protein. This table holds roughly 260,000 distinct CDR3 sequences, about 30% found once. Sequencing used axillary lymph node tissue. The receptors derive from a female donor with breast cancer. Some clones in this sample may be carry-over from other donors' samples.

This clonotype has a count of ten or more. V usage is TRBV7-2 and J usage is TRBJ2-7; 7 nucleotides agree with TRBD1. V lost 1 base and J lost 0; bases outside the gene matches: 15. This CDR3 has 19 residues. In germline, CDR1 is SGHTA, CDR2 FQGNSA. Here the CDR3 DNA reads TGTGCCAGCAGCTTAGGAGTGGACAGGCTCCCAAGGAGCTCCTACGAGCAGTACTTC. It specifies CASSLGVDRLPRSSYEQYF.

This clonotype was recorded many times. J is TRBJ2-2 and V is TRBV12-3 or TRBV12-4, with TRBD2 matching over 12 bases. The CDR3 is 17 residues long. J gave up 4 bases and V 3 bases, and 6 bases lay outside the gene matches. CDR3 bases: TGTGCCAGCAGTTTCCGGATACTAGCGGGAGGCACCGGGGAGCTGTTTTTT. This encodes CASSFRILAGGTGELFF.

This clonotype was counted a few times. The chain employs TRBV3-1 and TRBJ2-7, with TRBD2 matching 11 bases. V shed 3 bases and J 2 bases; nucleotides not matched to a gene: 3. Germline V gene sequence: CDR1 LGHDT, CDR2 YNNKEL (reference sequence). The CDR3 sequence is 15 residues long. Here the CDR3 DNA reads TGTGCCAGCAGCCAGGGACTAGCGGTTGCCTACGAGCAGTACTTC. It is translated as CASSQGLAVAYEQYF.

CDR3 sequence reads: CASSQDTEPRGYTF. CDR3 sequence (DNA): TGTGCCAGCAGCCAAGACACTGAGCCGCGGGGCTACACCTTC. The V gene is TRBV3-1, the J gene TRBJ1-2; D gene uncertain. CDR3 length equals 14 residues. The germline V gene has CDR1 LGHDT and CDR2 YNNKEL (reference sequence). V lost 0 bases, J lost 8 bases, and 13 bases lay in between.

This clonotype was recorded once. The gene calls are TRBV20-1 and TRBJ1-6, with D unclear. In germline, CDR1 is DFQATT, CDR2 SNEGSKA (reference sequence). V lost 6 bases and J 6 bases, leaving 18 bases between the germline ends. This CDR3 has 15 amino acids. The chain's CDR3 is CSALDPRGSNSPLHF. The CDR3 coding sequence is TGCAGTGCCTTGGACCCACGGGGATCTAATTCACCCCTCCACTTT.

This clonotype was detected only a few times. The J gene is TRBJ1-4, the V gene TRBV6-1; weak D call: TRBD1 (5 bases). The germline CDR1 and CDR2 sequences are MNHNS and SASEGT. The CDR3 spans 15 residues. Trimming took off 6 bases at V and 11 bases at J, with 22 bases between the two ends. The CDR3 nucleotides are TGTGCCAGCAGCCGAACCGGGGGGGATTTGAGTAAACTGTTTTTT. This translates into CASSRTGGDLSKLFF.

This clonotype appeared many times. This rearrangement joins TRBV7-9 to TRBJ2-1, with TRBD2 matching over 11 bases. V dropped 3 bases and J dropped 5; count of bases not matched to a gene: 3. The CDR3 contains 15 residues. Germline CDR1 and CDR2: SEHNR and FQNEAQ (reference sequence). The CDR3 is CASSFSGRANNEQFF. In DNA form, the CDR3 reads TGTGCCAGCAGCTTTAGCGGGAGGGCCAACAATGAGCAGTTCTTC.

This clonotype was detected ten times or more. V usage is TRBV5-4 and J usage is TRBJ2-2; possibly TRBD1 for D (6 bases). The CDR3 extends over 14 amino acids. Per germline, CDR1 SGHNT and CDR2 YYREEE (reference sequence). Trimming took off 1 base at V and 3 bases at J, with 7 bases between the two ends. CDR3 region: CASSLRTDTGELFF. In DNA, the CDR3 is TGTGCCAGCAGCTTGAGGACAGACACCGGGGAGCTGTTTTTT.

This clonotype was observed at least ten times. The CDR3 DNA follows: TGTGCCAGCACCCCCTTAGCATCGCCCTACGAGCAGTACTTC. It specifies CASTPLASPYEQYF. The genes are TRBV9 and TRBJ2-7; D not certain. This CDR3 has 14 amino acids. Germline V lookup: CDR1 SGDLS, CDR2 YYNGEE. V lost 6 bases and J 2 bases, leaving 15 bases between the germline ends.

The table lists this clonotype with many counts. This rearrangement joins TRBV20-1 to TRBJ2-3; TRBD1 might be the D (7 bases). V dropped 5 bases and J dropped 2 bases, with 11 bases sitting between them. Germline V gene lookup returns CDR1 DFQATT and CDR2 SNEGSKA (reference sequence). The CDR3 is made up of 13 amino acids. The CDR3 sequence: CSAFRGDTDTQYF. CDR3 bases: TGCAGTGCTTTCAGGGGGGACACAGATACGCAGTATTTT.

This clonotype is a singleton in its sample. The V call is TRBV19, the J call TRBJ2-1, with 9 bases matching TRBD2. The CDR3 consists of 18 residues. V lost 7 bases and J lost 0; bases outside the gene matches: 13. Germline V CDR1 and CDR2: LNHDA, SQIVND (reference sequence). The CDR3 spells CASMGGTTSGNSYNEQFF. CDR3 nucleotides: TGTGCCAGTATGGGAGGGACGACTAGCGGTAACTCCTACAATGAGCAGTTCTTC.

CDR3 in DNA: TGCAGCGTTGAAGATCTGGGGACTAGTCAGGATACGCAGTATTTT. Residues: CSVEDLGTSQDTQYF. This sequence joins TRBV29-1 and TRBJ2-3; 8 bases fit TRBD2. The V gene's germline CDR1 is SQVTM and CDR2 ANQGSEA. V lost 0 bases and J lost 6; bases outside the gene matches: 8. The CDR3 extends over 15 amino acids.

As for this clonotype: The junction differs from germline at one of its ends, possibly a read error. The chain carries TRBV20-1 and TRBJ2-5; TRBD2 matches 11 bases. The germline V gene encodes CDR1 DFQATT and CDR2 SNEGSKA (reference sequence). CDR3 length equals 16 residues. This CDR3 is CSAREGSGRATETLYF. CDR3 DNA: TGCAGTGCTAGAGAGGGTAGCGGGAGGGCTACAGAGACCCTGTACTTC.

This clonotype has only a few counts. This chain uses TRBV4-2 with TRBJ2-1; 11 bases fit TRBD2. Germline V gene data show CDR1 as LGHNA and CDR2 as YNFKEQ. The ends lost 0 bases at V and 7 bases at J; junction bases unmatched: 8. CDR3 length: 17 residues. The CDR3 sequence: CASSQDGSTSGKNEQFF. The CDR3 DNA follows: TGTGCCAGCAGCCAAGATGGTTCGACTAGCGGGAAGAATGAGCAGTTCTTC.

This clonotype was counted ten times or more. The genes are TRBV11-3 and TRBJ2-2; D is possibly TRBD2 (5 bases). The CDR3 runs 14 residues. V was shortened by 5 bases and J by 7 bases, with 14 bases between the two germline ends. CDR1 and CDR2 from the germline V gene are SGHNT and YENEEA. The DNA for the CDR3 is TGTGCCAGCAGCCGTTGGGGAGTTGACGGGGAGCTGTTTTTT. Its translation is CASSRWGVDGELFF.

This clonotype was recorded at least ten times. This chain connects TRBV20-1 to TRBJ2-5, with 10 bases identical to TRBD2. Germline V gene data show CDR1 as DFQATT and CDR2 as SNEGSKA (reference sequence). The CDR3 spans 15 residues. The V segment lost 6 bases and the J segment 1 base; nucleotides outside the gene matches: 8. CDR3 bases: TGCAGTGCGGACGGACTAGCGGAAACCCAAGAGACCCAGTACTTC. Protein product: CSADGLAETQETQYF.

This clonotype showed up many times. The rearrangement joins TRBV6-5 to TRBJ2-2; D not resolved. The CDR3 sequence is 14 residues long. Germline V lookup: CDR1 MNHEY, CDR2 SVGAGI. Deletions cut 2 bases from V and 6 bases from J, with 10 bases between. CDR3 nucleotides: TGTGCCAGCAGTTACCCATCTGGGCCCGGGGAGCTGTTTTTT. Protein product: CASSYPSGPGELFF.

This clonotype has at least ten counts. This chain joins TRBV20-1 and TRBJ1-3, with D tentatively TRBD1 (5 bases). The length of the CDR3 is 18 residues. Looked up from germline, CDR1 is DFQATT and CDR2 is SNEGSKA (reference sequence). Between the trimmed V and J ends, which lost 0 bases and 3 bases, there was a span of 21 bases. The CDR3, as DNA: TGCAGTGCTAGAGATCAACGGTCTTCCGGGGCGCTTGGAAACACCATATATTTT. Its translation is CSARDQRSSGALGNTIYF.

This clonotype was picked up many times. The chain carries TRBV19 and TRBJ2-3; D unclear. The germline V and J ends were trimmed by 5 bases and 0 bases, with 12 bases remaining between them. Germline V gene sequence: CDR1 LNHDA, CDR2 SQIVND (reference sequence). The CDR3 totals 15 residues. The CDR3 here is CASSRASRSTDTQYF. Written as DNA, the CDR3 is TGTGCCAGTAGTCGGGCCTCAAGGAGCACAGATACGCAGTATTTT. Supplemented by reference TRBV19 and TRBJ2-3, the full variable domain reads DGGITQSPKYLFRKEGQNVTLSCEQNLNHDAMYWYRQDPGQGLRLIYYSQIVNDFQKGDIAEGYSVSREKKESFPLTVTSAQKNPTAFYLCASSRASRSTDTQYFGPGTRLTVL.